This T cell receptor beta chain was obtained from a study of T cell responses to AZD1222 COVID-19 vaccine. Germline trimming cut 4 bases from V and 4 bases from J; bases unmatched to any gene: 3. Germline V gives CDR1 SGHDT, CDR2 YYEEEE. This CDR3 contains 15 residues. This table comes from immunoSEQ multiplex PCR, and its TCRdb copy is limited to in-frame clones, with some not included. The top ten hold less than 25% of the sample, which has some 74,000 clones, around 84% seen once. General study findings and limits: The study identified only six AZD1222 recipients as seropositive at baseline.

With regard to this clone: As yet, its antigen is unknown.

This chain uses TRBV5-6 with TRBJ2-1; TRBD2 matches 12 bases. The TCR comes from an adult in good health. Sample: peripheral blood, taken on day 0 of AZD1222 vaccination. The CDR3 coding sequence is TGTGCCAGCAGCCTCGGGACTAGCGGGTACAATGAGCAGTTCTTC. Its translation is CASSLGTSGYNEQFF.